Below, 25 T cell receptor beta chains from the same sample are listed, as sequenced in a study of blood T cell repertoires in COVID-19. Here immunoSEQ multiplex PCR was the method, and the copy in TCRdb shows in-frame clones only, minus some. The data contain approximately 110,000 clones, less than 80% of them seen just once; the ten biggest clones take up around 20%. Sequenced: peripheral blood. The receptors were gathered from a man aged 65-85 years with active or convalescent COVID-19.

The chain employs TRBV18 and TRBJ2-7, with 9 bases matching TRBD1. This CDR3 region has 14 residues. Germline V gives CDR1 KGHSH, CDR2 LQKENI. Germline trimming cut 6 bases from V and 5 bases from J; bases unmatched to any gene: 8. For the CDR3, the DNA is TGTGCCAGCTCGTCTCGAACAGGGGGCGACGAGCAGTACTTC. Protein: CASSSRTGGDEQYF.

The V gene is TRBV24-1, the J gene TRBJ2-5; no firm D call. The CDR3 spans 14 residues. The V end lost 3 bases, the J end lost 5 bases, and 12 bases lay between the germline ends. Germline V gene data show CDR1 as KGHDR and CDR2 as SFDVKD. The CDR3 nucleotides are TGTGCCACCAGTGATGGGTTGGGCTCGGAGACCCAGTACTTC. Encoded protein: CATSDGLGSETQYF.

In DNA, the CDR3 is TGTGCCAGCAGCTTGGGGAGGGGACAGCCCCAGCATTTT. This codes for CASSLGRGQPQHF. The V and J genes are TRBV5-4 and TRBJ1-5, with D tentatively TRBD1 (5 bases). The CDR3 consists of 13 residues. Between the trimmed V and J ends, which lost 0 bases and 7 bases, there was a span of 8 bases. Germline CDR1 and CDR2: SGHNT and YYREEE (reference sequence).

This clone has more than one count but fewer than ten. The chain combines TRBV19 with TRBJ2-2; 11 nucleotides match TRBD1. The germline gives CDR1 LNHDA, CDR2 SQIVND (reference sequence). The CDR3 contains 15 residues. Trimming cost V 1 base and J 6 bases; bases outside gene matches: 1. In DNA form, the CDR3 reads TGTGCCAGTAGTATAGTGGGACAGGGGGCCGGGGAGCTGTTTTTT. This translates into CASSIVGQGAGELFF.

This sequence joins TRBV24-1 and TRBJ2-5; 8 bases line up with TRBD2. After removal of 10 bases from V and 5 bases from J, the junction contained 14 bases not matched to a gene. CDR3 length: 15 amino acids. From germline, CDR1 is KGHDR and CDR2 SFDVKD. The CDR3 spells CATAINTASGETQYF. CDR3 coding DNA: TGTGCCACAGCCATTAACACGGCTAGCGGGGAGACCCAGTACTTC.

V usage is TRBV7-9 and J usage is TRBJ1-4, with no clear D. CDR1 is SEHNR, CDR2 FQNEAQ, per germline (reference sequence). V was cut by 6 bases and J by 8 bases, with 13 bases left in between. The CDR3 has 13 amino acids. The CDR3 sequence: CASSRESGEKLFF. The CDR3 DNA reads TGTGCCAGCAGTAGGGAGAGCGGGGAAAAACTGTTTTTT.

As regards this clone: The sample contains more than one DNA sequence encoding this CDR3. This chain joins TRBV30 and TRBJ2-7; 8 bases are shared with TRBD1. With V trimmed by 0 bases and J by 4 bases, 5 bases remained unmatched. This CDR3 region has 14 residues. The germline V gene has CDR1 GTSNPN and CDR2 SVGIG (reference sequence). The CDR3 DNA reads TGTGCCTGGAGTGTAGGGGGACAGGTGTACGAGCAGTACTTC. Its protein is CAWSVGGQVYEQYF.

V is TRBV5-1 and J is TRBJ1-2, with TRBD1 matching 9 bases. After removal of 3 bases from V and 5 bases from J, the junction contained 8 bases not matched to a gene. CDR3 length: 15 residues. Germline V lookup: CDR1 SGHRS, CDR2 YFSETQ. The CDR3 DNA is TGCGCCAGCAGCTCGATTCCGGGACAGGGATATGGCTACACCTTC. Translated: CASSSIPGQGYGYTF.

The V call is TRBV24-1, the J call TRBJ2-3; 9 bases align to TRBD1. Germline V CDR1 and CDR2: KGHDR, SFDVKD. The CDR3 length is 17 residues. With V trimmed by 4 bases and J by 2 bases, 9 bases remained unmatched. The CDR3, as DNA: TGTGCCACCAGTGAGACAGGGGGATCCGTTATCACAGATACGCAGTATTTT. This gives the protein CATSETGGSVITDTQYF.

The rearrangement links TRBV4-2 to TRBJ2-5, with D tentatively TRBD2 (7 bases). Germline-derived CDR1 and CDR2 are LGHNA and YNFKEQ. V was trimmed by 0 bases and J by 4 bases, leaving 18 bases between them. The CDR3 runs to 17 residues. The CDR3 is CASSQDGGRESGETQYF. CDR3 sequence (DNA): TGTGCCAGCAGCCAAGATGGGGGGCGGGAGTCGGGAGAGACCCAGTACTTC.

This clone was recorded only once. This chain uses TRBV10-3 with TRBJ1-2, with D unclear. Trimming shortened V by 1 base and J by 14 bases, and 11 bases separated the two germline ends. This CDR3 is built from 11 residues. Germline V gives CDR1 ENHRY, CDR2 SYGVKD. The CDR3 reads CAISEWAGPTF. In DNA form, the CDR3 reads TGTGCCATCAGTGAGTGGGCGGGTCCGACCTTC.

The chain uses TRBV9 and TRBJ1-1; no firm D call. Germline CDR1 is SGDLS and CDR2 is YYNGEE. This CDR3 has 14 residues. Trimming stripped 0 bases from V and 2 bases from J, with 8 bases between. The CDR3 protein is CASSVGHVNTEAFF. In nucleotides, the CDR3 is TGTGCCAGCAGCGTAGGACATGTCAACACTGAAGCTTTCTTT.

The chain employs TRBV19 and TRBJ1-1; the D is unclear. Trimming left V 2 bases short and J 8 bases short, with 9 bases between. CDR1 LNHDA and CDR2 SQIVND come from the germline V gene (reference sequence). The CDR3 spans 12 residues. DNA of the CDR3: TGTGCCAGTAGTATATCGCGACACGAAGCTTTCTTT. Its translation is CASSISRHEAFF.

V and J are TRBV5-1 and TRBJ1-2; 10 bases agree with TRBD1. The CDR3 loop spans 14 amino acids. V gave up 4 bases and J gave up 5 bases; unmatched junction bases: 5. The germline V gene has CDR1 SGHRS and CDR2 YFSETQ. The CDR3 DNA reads TGCGCCAGCAGCACCCGGACAGGGGGATATGGCTACACCTTC. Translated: CASSTRTGGYGYTF.

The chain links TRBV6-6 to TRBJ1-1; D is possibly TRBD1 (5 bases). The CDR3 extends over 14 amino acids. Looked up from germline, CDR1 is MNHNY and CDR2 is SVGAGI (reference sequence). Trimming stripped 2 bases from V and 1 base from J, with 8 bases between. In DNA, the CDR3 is TGTGCCAGCAGTTACCCCGGGGGGAACACTGAAGCTTTCTTT. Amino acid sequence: CASSYPGGNTEAFF.

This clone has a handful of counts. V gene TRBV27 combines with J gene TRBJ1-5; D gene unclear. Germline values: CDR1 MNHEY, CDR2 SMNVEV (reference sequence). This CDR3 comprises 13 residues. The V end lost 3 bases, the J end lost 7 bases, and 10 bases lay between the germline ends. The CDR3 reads CASSLMGDQPQHF. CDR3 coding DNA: TGTGCCAGCAGTTTGATGGGAGACCAGCCCCAGCATTTT.

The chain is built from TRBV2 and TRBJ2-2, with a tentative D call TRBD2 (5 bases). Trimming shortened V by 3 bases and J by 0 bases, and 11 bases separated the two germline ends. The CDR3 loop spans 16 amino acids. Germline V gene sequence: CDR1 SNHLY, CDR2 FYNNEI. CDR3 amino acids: CASSDEGGSNTGELFF. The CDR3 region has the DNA TGTGCCAGCAGTGATGAGGGCGGTTCGAACACCGGGGAGCTGTTTTTT.

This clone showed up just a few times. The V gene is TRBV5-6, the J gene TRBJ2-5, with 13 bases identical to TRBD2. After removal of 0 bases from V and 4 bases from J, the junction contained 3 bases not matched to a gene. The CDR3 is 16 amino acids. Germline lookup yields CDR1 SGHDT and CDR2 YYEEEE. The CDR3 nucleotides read TGTGCCAGCAGCTTGGGGACTAGCGGGAGTCTAGAGACCCAGTACTTC. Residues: CASSLGTSGSLETQYF.

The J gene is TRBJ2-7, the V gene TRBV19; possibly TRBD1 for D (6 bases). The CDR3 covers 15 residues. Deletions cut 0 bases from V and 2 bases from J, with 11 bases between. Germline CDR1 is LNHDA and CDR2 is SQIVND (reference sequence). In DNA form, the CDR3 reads TGTGCCAGTAGTATAGAACAGGGAAGTCCCTACGAGCAGTACTTC. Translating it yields CASSIEQGSPYEQYF. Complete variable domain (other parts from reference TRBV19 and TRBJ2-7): DGGITQSPKYLFRKEGQNVTLSCEQNLNHDAMYWYRQDPGQGLRLIYYSQIVNDFQKGDIAEGYSVSREKKESFPLTVTSAQKNPTAFYLCASSIEQGSPYEQYFGPGTRLTVT.

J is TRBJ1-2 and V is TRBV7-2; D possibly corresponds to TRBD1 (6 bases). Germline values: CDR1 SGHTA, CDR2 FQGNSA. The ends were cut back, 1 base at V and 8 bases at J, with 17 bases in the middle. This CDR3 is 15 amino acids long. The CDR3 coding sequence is TGTGCCAGCAGCTTAGACAGGGTAAATCGTCGGGGCTACACCTTC. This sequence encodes CASSLDRVNRRGYTF.

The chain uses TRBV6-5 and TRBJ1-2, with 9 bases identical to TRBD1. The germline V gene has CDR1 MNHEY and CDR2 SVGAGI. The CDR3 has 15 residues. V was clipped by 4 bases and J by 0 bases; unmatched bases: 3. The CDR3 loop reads CASSSTGGANYGYTF. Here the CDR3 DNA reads TGTGCCAGCAGTTCGACAGGGGGAGCTAACTATGGCTACACCTTC.

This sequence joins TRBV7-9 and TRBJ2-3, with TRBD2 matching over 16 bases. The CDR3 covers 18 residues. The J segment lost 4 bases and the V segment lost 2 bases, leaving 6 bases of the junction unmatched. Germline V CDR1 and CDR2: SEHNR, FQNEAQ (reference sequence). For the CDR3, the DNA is TGTGCCAGCAGCTTATGGGGACTAGCGGGGGGGCGGTCAGATACGCAGTATTTT. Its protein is CASSLWGLAGGRSDTQYF.

CDR3 protein: CASTPIPGQGALWTEAFF. The CDR3 nucleotides read TGTGCCAGTACTCCTATTCCGGGACAGGGGGCGCTTTGGACTGAAGCTTTCTTT. The chain carries TRBV19 and TRBJ1-1; 12 bases fit TRBD1. Trimming at V came to 7 bases and at J to 5 bases, leaving 17 bases not matched to a gene. The length of the CDR3 is 18 residues. Germline CDR1 LNHDA, CDR2 SQIVND (reference sequence).

The CDR3 region is CASSRDSFSPLHF. DNA of the CDR3: TGTGCCAGCAGTCGGGACAGTTTTTCACCCCTCCACTTT. The chain links TRBV6-5 to TRBJ1-6; TRBD1 agrees at 7 bases. The CDR3 runs to 13 residues. V gave up 5 bases and J gave up 9 bases; unmatched junction bases: 4. CDR1 and CDR2 from the germline V gene are MNHEY and SVGAGI.

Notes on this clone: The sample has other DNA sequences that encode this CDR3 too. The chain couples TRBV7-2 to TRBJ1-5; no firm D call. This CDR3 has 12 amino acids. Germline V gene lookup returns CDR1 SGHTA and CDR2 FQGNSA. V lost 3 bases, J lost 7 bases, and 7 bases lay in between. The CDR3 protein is CASSFGGQPQHF. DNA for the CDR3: TGTGCCAGCAGCTTTGGCGGGCAGCCCCAGCATTTT.